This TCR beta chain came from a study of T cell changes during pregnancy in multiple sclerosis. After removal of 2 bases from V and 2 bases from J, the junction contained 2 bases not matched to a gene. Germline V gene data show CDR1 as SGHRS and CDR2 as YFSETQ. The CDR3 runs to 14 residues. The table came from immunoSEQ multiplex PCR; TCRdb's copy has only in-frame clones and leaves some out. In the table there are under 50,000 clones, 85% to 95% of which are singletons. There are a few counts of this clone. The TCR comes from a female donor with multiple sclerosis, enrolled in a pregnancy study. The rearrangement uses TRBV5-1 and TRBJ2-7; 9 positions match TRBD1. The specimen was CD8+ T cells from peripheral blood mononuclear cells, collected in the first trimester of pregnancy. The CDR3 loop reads CASSFGTGPYEQYF. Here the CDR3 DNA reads TGCGCCAGCAGCTTCGGGACAGGGCCCTACGAGCAGTACTTC. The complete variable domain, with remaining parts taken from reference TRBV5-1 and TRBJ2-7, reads KAGVTQTPRYLIKTRGQQVTLSCSPISGHRSVSWYQQTPGQGLQFLFEYFSETQRNKGNFPGRFSGRQFSNSRSEMNVSTLELGDSALYLCASSFGTGPYEQYFGPGTRLTVT.